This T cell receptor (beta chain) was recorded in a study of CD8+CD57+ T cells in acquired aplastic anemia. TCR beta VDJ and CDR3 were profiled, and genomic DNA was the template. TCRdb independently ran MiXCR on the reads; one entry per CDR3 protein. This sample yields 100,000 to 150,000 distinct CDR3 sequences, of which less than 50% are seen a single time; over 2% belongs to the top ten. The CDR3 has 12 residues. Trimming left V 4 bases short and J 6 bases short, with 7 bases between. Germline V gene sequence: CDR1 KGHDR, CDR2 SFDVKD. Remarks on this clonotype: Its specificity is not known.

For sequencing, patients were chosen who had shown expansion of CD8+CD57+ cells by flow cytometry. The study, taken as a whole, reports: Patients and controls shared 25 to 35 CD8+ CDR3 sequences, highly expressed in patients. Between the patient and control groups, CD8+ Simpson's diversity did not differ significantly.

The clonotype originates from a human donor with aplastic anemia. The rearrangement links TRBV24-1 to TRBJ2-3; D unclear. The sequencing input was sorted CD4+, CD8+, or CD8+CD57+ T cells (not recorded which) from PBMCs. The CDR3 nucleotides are TGTGCCACCAGTGACCCTAAGGATACGCAGTATTTT. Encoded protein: CATSDPKDTQYF.